Shown below are 5 T cell receptor beta chains from a single sample sequenced in a study of radiation and T cells in renal cell carcinoma. Time point given: blood 2 weeks post-SBRT. Treatment reported: 15 Gy SBRT to primary tumor, nephrectomy 4 weeks later. Sequencing used immunoSEQ multiplex PCR; TCRdb keeps in-frame clones, though not all of them. The table includes some 120,000 clones, around 85% detected once. The starting material was blood, obtained from a patient whose treatment included radiotherapy and nephrectomy. These receptor sequences come from a middle-aged man with renal cell carcinoma.

V usage is TRBV4-2 and J usage is TRBJ1-2; no definite D call. This CDR3 is built from 20 residues. V was trimmed by 3 bases and J by 0 bases, leaving 26 bases between them. Germline values: CDR1 LGHNA, CDR2 YNFKEQ. This CDR3 is CASSQDRLVDYLGANYGYTF. DNA for the CDR3: TGTGCCAGCAGCCAGGATCGTCTCGTGGACTACCTCGGGGCTAACTATGGCTACACCTTC.

The chain joins TRBV7-6 to TRBJ1-4; D gene uncertain. Germline V gene data show CDR1 as SGHVS and CDR2 as FNYEAQ. This CDR3 is 14 amino acids long. Trimming removed 2 bases at V and 6 bases at J, with 10 bases between. The CDR3 protein is CASSLLGRYEKLFF. Here the CDR3 DNA reads TGTGCCAGCAGCTTATTAGGGAGGTATGAAAAACTGTTTTTT.

The chain employs TRBV30 and TRBJ2-3; 11 bases are shared with TRBD2. V dropped 6 bases and J dropped 3; count of bases not matched to a gene: 5. Germline lookup yields CDR1 GTSNPN and CDR2 SVGIG (reference sequence). The CDR3 sequence is 14 residues long. CDR3 sequence (DNA): TGTGCCTGCCGGGGGACTAGCGGAACAGATACGCAGTATTTT. As protein: CACRGTSGTDTQYF.

The CDR3 DNA sequence: TGTGCCAGCAGCGAAGATACAGGATTTAATGGCTACACCTTC. Translation gives CASSEDTGFNGYTF. The chain couples TRBV9 to TRBJ1-2; D may be TRBD1 (5 bases). Trimming stripped 3 bases from V and 6 bases from J, with 15 bases between. Germline V gives CDR1 SGDLS, CDR2 YYNGEE. The CDR3 consists of 14 residues.

The chain links TRBV2 to TRBJ2-3, with D perhaps matching TRBD1 or TRBD2 (5 bases each). The CDR3 sequence is 15 residues long. Germline assignment: CDR1 SNHLY and CDR2 FYNNEI. The ends were cut back, 4 bases at V and 2 bases at J, with 13 bases in the middle. The CDR3 DNA is TGTGCCAGCAGTGGGGACCTCCTACTCACAGATACGCAGTATTTT. Its protein product is CASSGDLLLTDTQYF.